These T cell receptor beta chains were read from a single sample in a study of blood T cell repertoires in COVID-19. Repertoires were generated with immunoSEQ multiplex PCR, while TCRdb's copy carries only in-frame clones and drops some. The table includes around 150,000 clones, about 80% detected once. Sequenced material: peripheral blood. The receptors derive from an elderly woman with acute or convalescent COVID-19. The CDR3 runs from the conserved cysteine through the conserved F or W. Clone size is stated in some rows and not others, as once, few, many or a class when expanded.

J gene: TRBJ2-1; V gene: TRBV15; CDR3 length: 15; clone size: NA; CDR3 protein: CATSRVQGGSNEQFF
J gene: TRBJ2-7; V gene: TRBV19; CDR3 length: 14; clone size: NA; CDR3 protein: CASSSVLAGREQYF
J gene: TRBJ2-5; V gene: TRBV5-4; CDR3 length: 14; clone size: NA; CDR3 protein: CASSFGGVGETQYF
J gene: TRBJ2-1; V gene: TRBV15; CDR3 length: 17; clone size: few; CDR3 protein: CATSREPSLGPYNEQFF
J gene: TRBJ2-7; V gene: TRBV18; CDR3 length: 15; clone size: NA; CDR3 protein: CASSPGQGSSYEQYF
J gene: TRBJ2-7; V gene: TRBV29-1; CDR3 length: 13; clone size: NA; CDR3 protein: CSGSTGIPYEQYF
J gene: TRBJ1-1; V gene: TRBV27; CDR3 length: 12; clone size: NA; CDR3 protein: CASIGQNTEAFF
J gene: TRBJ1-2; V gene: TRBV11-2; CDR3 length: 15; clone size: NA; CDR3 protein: CASSLDSTSNYGYTF
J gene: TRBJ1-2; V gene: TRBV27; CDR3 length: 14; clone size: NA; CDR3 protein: CASSLGGGADGYTF
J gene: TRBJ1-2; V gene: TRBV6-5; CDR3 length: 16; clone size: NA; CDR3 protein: CASSYSEGRGDYGYTF
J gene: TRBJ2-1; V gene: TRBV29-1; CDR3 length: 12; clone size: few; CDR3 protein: CSPTDRFNEQFF
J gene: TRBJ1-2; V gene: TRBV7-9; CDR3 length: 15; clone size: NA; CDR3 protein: CASSFLRDRGYGYTF
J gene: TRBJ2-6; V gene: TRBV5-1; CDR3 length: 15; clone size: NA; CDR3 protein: CASSPTRVGANVLTF
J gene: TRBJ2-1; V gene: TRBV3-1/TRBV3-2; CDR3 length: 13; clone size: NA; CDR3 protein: CASSLKREGEQFF
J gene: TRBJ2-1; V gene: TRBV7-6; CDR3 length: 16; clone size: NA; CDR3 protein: CASSLVGTSGYNEQFF
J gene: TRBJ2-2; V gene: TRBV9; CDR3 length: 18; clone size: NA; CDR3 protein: CASSGGGLAKGSAGELFF
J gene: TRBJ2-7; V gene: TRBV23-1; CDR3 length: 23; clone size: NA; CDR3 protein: CASSQKGSITNIVGTSTLYEQYF
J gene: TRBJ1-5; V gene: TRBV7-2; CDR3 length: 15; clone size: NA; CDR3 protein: CASSLVQGGNQPQHF
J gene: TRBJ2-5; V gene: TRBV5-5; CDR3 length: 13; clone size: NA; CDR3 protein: CARPSSGQETQYF
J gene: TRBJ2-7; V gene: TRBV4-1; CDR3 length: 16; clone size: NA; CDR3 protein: CASSQDQGLAVYEQYF
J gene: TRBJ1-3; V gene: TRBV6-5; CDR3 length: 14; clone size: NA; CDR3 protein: CASSPQGGGNTIYF
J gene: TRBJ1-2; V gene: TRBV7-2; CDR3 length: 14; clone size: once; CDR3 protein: CASSLEAGFYGYTF
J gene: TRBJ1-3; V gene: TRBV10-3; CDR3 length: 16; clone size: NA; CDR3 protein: CAISPGTGSSGNTIYF
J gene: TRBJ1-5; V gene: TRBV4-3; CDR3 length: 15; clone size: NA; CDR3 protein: CASSPWGGANQPQHF